The clone carrying this T cell receptor beta chain was seen only a few times. Its antigen is still unknown. This sample is drawn from a study of T cell repertoires in cytomegalovirus infection. Study-wide background: CMV infection together with matching HLA type was indicated by public TCR beta signatures.

Study results and limitations: CMV-specific TCR beta clonotypes restricted by HLA-C dominated the ex vivo response. Of the TCR beta families, the public ones yielded a cumulative frequency that identified carriers of CMV plus the relevant HLA.

One entry per CDR3 protein results from TCRdb running MiXCR on the reads. Of around 300,000 distinct CDR3 sequences listed, 20% to 30% are singletons. The sequences come from cultured PBMCs, collected from culture after CMV antigen stimulation. The clonotype comes from a human donor in good health (CMV status not recorded). Some clones in this sample may be carry-over from other donors' samples.

The CDR3 sequence: CASRTRPEAFF. For the CDR3, the DNA is TGTGCCAGCAGGACCCGCCCTGAAGCTTTCTTT. V is TRBV6-1 and J is TRBJ1-1; no reliable D call. The CDR3 is made up of 11 amino acids. The germline V and J ends were trimmed by 6 bases and 6 bases, with 8 bases remaining between them. Germline values: CDR1 MNHNS, CDR2 SASEGT.